Included here is one TCR beta chain sequence, with context. This record comes from a study of blood T cell repertoires in COVID-19. As for the study in general: Specimens from acute and convalescent COVID-19 originated in the United States, Italy and Spain.

Here immunoSEQ multiplex PCR was the method, and the copy in TCRdb shows in-frame clones only, minus some. The sample holds around 70,000 clones, around 90% seen once. The material sequenced was peripheral blood. The TCR comes from a woman in her sixties with active COVID-19.

CDR3 residues: CASTVSSYEQYF. Written as DNA, the CDR3 is TGTGCCAGCACAGTCTCCTCCTACGAGCAGTACTTC. This chain links TRBV6-5 with TRBJ2-7, with D uncertain. V lost 7 bases, J lost 0 bases, and 7 bases lay in between. This CDR3 is 12 amino acids long. CDR1 and CDR2 from the germline V gene are MNHEY and SVGAGI.